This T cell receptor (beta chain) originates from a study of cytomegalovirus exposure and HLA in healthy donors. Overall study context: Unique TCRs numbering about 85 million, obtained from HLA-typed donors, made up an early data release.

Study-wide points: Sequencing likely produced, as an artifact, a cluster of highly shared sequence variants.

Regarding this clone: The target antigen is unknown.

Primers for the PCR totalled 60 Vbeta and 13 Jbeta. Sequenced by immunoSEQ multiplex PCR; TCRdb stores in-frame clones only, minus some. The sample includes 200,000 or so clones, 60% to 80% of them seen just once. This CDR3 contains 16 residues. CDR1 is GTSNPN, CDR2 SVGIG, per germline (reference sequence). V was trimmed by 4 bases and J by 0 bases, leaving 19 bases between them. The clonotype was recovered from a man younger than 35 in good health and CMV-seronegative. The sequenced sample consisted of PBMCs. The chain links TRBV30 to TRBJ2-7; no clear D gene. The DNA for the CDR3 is TGTGCCTGGATCCCCCGAGCAGGCACCAGCTCCTACGAGCAGTACTTC. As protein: CAWIPRAGTSSYEQYF.